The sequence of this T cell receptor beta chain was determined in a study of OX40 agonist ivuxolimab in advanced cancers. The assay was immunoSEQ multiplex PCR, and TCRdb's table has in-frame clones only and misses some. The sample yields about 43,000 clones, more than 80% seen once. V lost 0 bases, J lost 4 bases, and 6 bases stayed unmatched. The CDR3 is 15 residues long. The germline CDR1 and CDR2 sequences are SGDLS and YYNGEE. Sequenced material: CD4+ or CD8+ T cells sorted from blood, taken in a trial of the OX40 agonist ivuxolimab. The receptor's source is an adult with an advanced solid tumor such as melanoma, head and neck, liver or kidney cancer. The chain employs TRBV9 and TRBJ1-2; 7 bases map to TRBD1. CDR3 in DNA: TGTGCCAGCAGCGTAGAAGGGGGCGGAGGCTATGGCTACACCTTC. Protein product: CASSVEGGGGYGYTF. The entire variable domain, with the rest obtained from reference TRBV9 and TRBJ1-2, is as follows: DSGVTQTPKHLITATGQRVTLRCSPRSGDLSVYWYQQSLDQGLQFLIQYYNGEERAKGNILERFSAQQFPDLHSELNLSSLELGDSALYFCASSVEGGGGYGYTFGSGTRLTVV.